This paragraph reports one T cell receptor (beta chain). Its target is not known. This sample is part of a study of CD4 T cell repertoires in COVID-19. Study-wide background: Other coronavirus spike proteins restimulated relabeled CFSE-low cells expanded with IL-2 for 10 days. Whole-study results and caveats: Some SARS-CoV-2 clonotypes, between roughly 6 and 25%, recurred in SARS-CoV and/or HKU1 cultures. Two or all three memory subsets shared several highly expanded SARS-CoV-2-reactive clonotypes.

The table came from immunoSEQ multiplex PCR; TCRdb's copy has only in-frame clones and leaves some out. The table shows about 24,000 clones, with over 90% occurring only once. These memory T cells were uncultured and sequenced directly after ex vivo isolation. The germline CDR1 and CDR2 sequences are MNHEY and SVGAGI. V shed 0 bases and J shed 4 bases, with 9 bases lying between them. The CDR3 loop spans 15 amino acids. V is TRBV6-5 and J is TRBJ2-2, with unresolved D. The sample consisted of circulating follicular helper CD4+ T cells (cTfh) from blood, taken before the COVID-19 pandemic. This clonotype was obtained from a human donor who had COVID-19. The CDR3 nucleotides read TGTGCCAGCAGTTACTCAGCGACGATCACCGGGGAGCTGTTTTTT. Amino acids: CASSYSATITGELFF.